The rows below give T cell receptor beta chains drawn from one sample of a study of CD8 T cells in Susac syndrome. TCRdb ran MiXCR on the immunoSEQ multiplex PCR reads and lists one entry per CDR3 protein. This sample has under 200,000 distinct CDR3 sequences, with 93% found just once. The specimen sequenced was CD4+ T cells from PBMCs. The receptors were sampled from a human donor in good health. The CDR3 runs from the conserved cysteine through the conserved F or W. Each record gives: J gene, clone size, V gene, D gene, CDR3 protein, CDR3 DNA. The D gene is left open where the match is weak. For some rows the clone size is stated as once, few or many, or as a class when expanded; others skip it.

J: TRBJ1-3
size: NA
V: TRBV2
D: NA
CDR3: CASRNDRLSGNTIYF
DNA: TGTGCCAGCAGGAACGACAGGCTCTCTGGAAACACCATATATTTT

J: TRBJ1-1
size: NA
V: TRBV7-2
D: TRBD1
CDR3: CASSRDRAIPEAFF
DNA: TGTGCCAGCAGCCGGGACAGGGCAATCCCTGAAGCTTTCTTT

J: TRBJ1-2
size: NA
V: TRBV5-1
D: NA
CDR3: CASSLEGRGSGGYTF
DNA: TGCGCCAGCAGCTTGGAAGGCAGGGGAAGTGGCGGCTACACCTTC

J: TRBJ2-3
size: NA
V: TRBV19
D: TRBD2
CDR3: CASRPAGLTDTQYF
DNA: TGTGCCAGTAGACCAGCGGGGCTCACAGATACGCAGTATTTT

J: TRBJ1-6
size: NA
V: TRBV5-1
D: NA
CDR3: CASSFDGVPSSPLHF
DNA: TGCGCCAGCAGCTTCGACGGGGTACCGAGTTCACCCCTCCACTTT

J: TRBJ1-1
size: NA
V: TRBV5-4
D: NA
CDR3: CASSLYLNTEAFF
DNA: TGTGCCAGCAGCTTGTATCTGAACACTGAAGCTTTCTTT

J: TRBJ2-1
size: NA
V: TRBV27
D: NA
CDR3: CASSPPPGLLHNEQFF
DNA: TGTGCCAGCAGCCCCCCACCGGGGTTACTGCACAATGAGCAGTTCTTC

J: TRBJ1-1
size: NA
V: TRBV23-1
D: NA
CDR3: CASSPKSETVNTEAFF
DNA: TGCGCCAGCAGTCCCAAAAGCGAGACGGTGAACACTGAAGCTTTCTTT

J: TRBJ1-1
size: NA
V: TRBV9
D: NA
CDR3: CASSVEGAPRDTEAFF
DNA: TGTGCCAGCAGCGTAGAAGGGGCTCCTCGGGACACTGAAGCTTTCTTT

J: TRBJ1-6
size: NA
V: TRBV5-4
D: NA
CDR3: CASSLVKQGRGSPLHF
DNA: TGTGCCAGCAGCTTGGTTAAGCAAGGGCGCGGGTCACCCCTCCACTTT

J: TRBJ2-5
size: NA
V: TRBV29-1
D: NA
CDR3: CSVVLSGETQYF
DNA: TGCAGCGTTGTTCTGAGCGGGGAGACCCAGTACTTC

J: TRBJ2-1
size: NA
V: TRBV24-1
D: TRBD2
CDR3: CATKRGNFNEQFF
DNA: TGTGCCACCAAGCGGGGAAACTTCAATGAGCAGTTCTTC

J: TRBJ2-5
size: once
V: TRBV6-2/TRBV6-3
D: TRBD1
CDR3: CASSYGGQGVETQYF
DNA: TGTGCCAGCAGTTACGGGGGACAGGGGGTAGAGACCCAGTACTTC

J: TRBJ2-5
size: NA
V: TRBV5-1
D: TRBD2
CDR3: CASSRSGGEETQYF
DNA: TGCGCCAGCAGTCGTAGCGGGGGGGAAGAGACCCAGTACTTC

J: TRBJ1-2
size: once
V: TRBV28
D: NA
CDR3: CASSLETGHGYTF
DNA: TGTGCCAGCAGTTTGGAAACAGGGCATGGCTACACCTTC

J: TRBJ2-2
size: NA
V: TRBV7-8
D: NA
CDR3: CASSLKVRNTGELFF
DNA: TGTGCCAGCAGCTTAAAGGTTCGGAACACCGGGGAGCTGTTTTTT

J: TRBJ2-3
size: once
V: TRBV7-8
D: TRBD2
CDR3: CASSRSGGYTDTQYF
DNA: TGTGCCAGCAGCCGTAGCGGGGGGTACACAGATACGCAGTATTTT

J: TRBJ1-1
size: NA
V: TRBV25-1
D: TRBD1
CDR3: CASSAPGGRNTEAFF
DNA: TGTGCCAGCAGTGCCCCAGGGGGCAGGAACACTGAAGCTTTCTTT

J: TRBJ2-4
size: NA
V: TRBV28
D: NA
CDR3: CASSLSQGSGNIQYF
DNA: TGTGCCAGCAGTTTATCTCAGGGTTCTGGGAACATTCAGTACTTC

J: TRBJ1-3
size: NA
V: TRBV7-2
D: NA
CDR3: CASSLGSGNTIYF
DNA: TGTGCCAGCAGCTTAGGGTCTGGAAACACCATATATTTT

J: TRBJ1-1
size: NA
V: TRBV19
D: NA
CDR3: CASSIKRGTEAFF
DNA: TGTGCCAGTAGTATTAAGAGAGGCACTGAAGCTTTCTTT

J: TRBJ2-6
size: NA
V: TRBV12-3/TRBV12-4
D: NA
CDR3: CASSLALWAAGSGANVLTF
DNA: TGTGCCAGCAGTTTAGCCCTCTGGGCGGCCGGGTCTGGGGCCAACGTCCTGACTTTC

J: TRBJ2-5
size: NA
V: TRBV28
D: NA
CDR3: CASSLIVSSQETQYF
DNA: TGTGCCAGCAGTTTAATCGTTTCCTCCCAAGAGACCCAGTACTTC

J: TRBJ1-6
size: NA
V: TRBV12-3/TRBV12-4
D: NA
CDR3: CASTQFRDSPLHF
DNA: TGTGCCAGCACCCAATTTAGGGATTCACCCCTCCACTTT

J: TRBJ2-1
size: NA
V: TRBV27
D: TRBD2
CDR3: CASSSLAGVFNEQFF
DNA: TGTGCCAGCAGTTCACTAGCGGGGGTTTTCAATGAGCAGTTCTTC